The 10 T cell receptor beta chains presented below share a single source sample, sequenced in a study of T cell repertoires in cytomegalovirus infection. TCRdb itself ran the reads through MiXCR, one entry per CDR3 protein. The table includes around 210,000 distinct CDR3 sequences, around 6.4% detected once. The sequenced material came from PBMCs. These receptors originate from a human donor in good health (CMV status not recorded). Some clones in this sample may be carry-over from other donors' samples.

This clonotype was detected ten times or more. The chain employs TRBV28 and TRBJ1-1; D remains unclear. The CDR3 is made up of 14 amino acids. V shed 2 bases and J shed 3 bases, with 10 bases lying between them. Germline CDR1 reads MDHEN; CDR2 reads SYDVKM. CDR3 in DNA: TGTGCCAGCAGTTTACCATGGCGGGACACTGAAGCTTTCTTT. This codes for CASSLPWRDTEAFF.

This clonotype has a count of ten or more. This CDR3 is CASSPTAGAAEQFF. DNA of the CDR3: TGCGCCAGCAGCCCCACCGCCGGGGCCGCTGAGCAGTTCTTC. The J gene is TRBJ2-1, the V gene TRBV5-1; either TRBD1 or TRBD2 may supply D (5 bases each). Germline values: CDR1 SGHRS, CDR2 YFSETQ. This CDR3 comprises 14 residues. V lost 4 bases and J lost 9, with 17 bases in between.

The V call is TRBV2, the J call TRBJ1-4, with TRBD1 matching over 10 bases. Germline V gene lookup returns CDR1 SNHLY and CDR2 FYNNEI. The junction had 5 bases not matched to a gene; V was cut back by 6 bases and J by 7 bases. The CDR3 is made up of 14 amino acids. The CDR3 region has the DNA TGTGCCAGCAGCAGGACAGGGGGAAGTGAAAAACTGTTTTTT. Translation: CASSRTGGSEKLFF.

This clonotype was detected ten times or more. The chain is built from TRBV4-2 and TRBJ2-1; no firm D call. The CDR3 spans 20 residues. Germline CDR1 reads LGHNA; CDR2 reads YNFKEQ. Trimming left V 0 bases short and J 2 bases short, with 23 bases between. The CDR3 coding sequence is TGTGCCAGCAGCCAAGATGTTTGGTCGTTAGTAAGCGTGCCCTACAATGAGCAGTTCTTC. Protein: CASSQDVWSLVSVPYNEQFF.

The chain couples TRBV5-1 to TRBJ2-7; D remains unclear. Germline CDR1 and CDR2: SGHRS and YFSETQ. V shed 0 bases and J shed 0 bases, with 13 bases lying between them. The CDR3 has 16 amino acids. The CDR3 protein is CASSLAWARYSYEQYF. Here the CDR3 DNA reads TGCGCCAGCAGCTTGGCCTGGGCGAGGTACTCCTACGAGCAGTACTTC.

There are many counts of this clonotype. The rearrangement joins TRBV7-2 to TRBJ1-5; D may be TRBD1 (5 bases). This CDR3 comprises 13 residues. From germline, CDR1 is SGHTA and CDR2 FQGNSA. V shed 1 base and J shed 5 bases, with 6 bases lying between them. For the CDR3, the DNA is TGTGCCAGCAGCTTAGTGGGGGATCAGCCCCAGCATTTT. Translating it yields CASSLVGDQPQHF.

This clonotype was seen at least ten times. The V and J genes are TRBV6-5 and TRBJ1-2, with D hard to call. This CDR3 is 13 amino acids long. With 6 bases removed from V and 2 bases from J, the gap between germline ends came to 10 bases. CDR1 MNHEY and CDR2 SVGAGI come from the germline V gene. CDR3 sequence reads: CASSLDLNYGYTF. In nucleotides, the CDR3 is TGTGCCAGCAGCCTAGATCTCAACTATGGCTACACCTTC.

This clonotype was seen more than once but under ten times. The rearrangement uses TRBV20-1 and TRBJ1-6; 7 positions match TRBD1. The CDR3 has 15 residues. J lost 0 bases, V lost 5 bases, and 4 bases had no gene match. The germline V gene encodes CDR1 DFQATT and CDR2 SNEGSKA (reference sequence). CDR3 DNA sequence: TGCAGTGCTTGGGACAGAAGCTCCTATAATTCACCCCTCCACTTT. It encodes CSAWDRSSYNSPLHF.

Ten or more counts support this clonotype. This sequence joins TRBV19 and TRBJ1-4; TRBD1 is a possible D gene (5 bases). Trimming took 6 bases from V and 8 from J, leaving 22 bases between them. This CDR3 spans 16 amino acids. CDR1 and CDR2 (germline): LNHDA, SQIVND (reference sequence). CDR3 coding DNA: TGTGCCAGTAGGATCCCCGGAAGACCCGAGGGGGAAAAACTGTTTTTT. It specifies CASRIPGRPEGEKLFF. Using reference TRBV19 and TRBJ1-4 for the parts outside the CDR3, the full variable domain is DGGITQSPKYLFRKEGQNVTLSCEQNLNHDAMYWYRQDPGQGLRLIYYSQIVNDFQKGDIAEGYSVSREKKESFPLTVTSAQKNPTAFYLCASRIPGRPEGEKLFFGSGTQLSVL.

This clonotype was detected many times. The CDR3 loop reads CASRGQDTQYF. DNA for the CDR3: TGCGCCAGCAGAGGGCAAGATACGCAGTATTTT. The rearrangement links TRBV5-1 to TRBJ2-3, with D hard to call. V shed 5 bases and J shed 5 bases, with 6 bases lying between them. The V gene's germline CDR1 is SGHRS and CDR2 YFSETQ. This CDR3 has 11 amino acids. Complete variable domain (other parts from reference TRBV5-1 and TRBJ2-3): KAGVTQTPRYLIKTRGQQVTLSCSPISGHRSVSWYQQTPGQGLQFLFEYFSETQRNKGNFPGRFSGRQFSNSRSEMNVSTLELGDSALYLCASRGQDTQYFGPGTRLTVL.